These 8 T cell receptor beta chains originate from one sample sequenced in a study of blood T cells in healthy people across ages. Through a sample-barcoded 5' primer and a J-beta primer mix, a second PCR was run for roughly 6 to 12 cycles. One entry per CDR3 protein results from TCRdb running MiXCR on the 5' RACE reads. The sample gives roughly 1.6 million distinct CDR3 sequences, about 35% of which show up once; about 11% is in the top ten. The source material was blood. The receptors stem from a woman in her twenties or thirties in good health.

Ten or more counts support this clonotype. V is TRBV10-3 and J is TRBJ2-7, with TRBD2 identical over 7 bases. CDR1 is ENHRY and CDR2 is SYGVKD in the germline V gene. J gave up 6 bases and V 0 bases, and 5 bases lay outside the gene matches. The CDR3 contains 14 residues. This chain's CDR3 is CAISESSREGEQYF. DNA of the CDR3: TGTGCCATCAGTGAGTCGTCCAGGGAGGGCGAGCAGTACTTC.

In this sample, this clonotype turned up a few times. The J gene is TRBJ1-6, the V gene TRBV9, with a weak D call TRBD1 (5 bases). The CDR3 runs 14 residues. Germline V gene data show CDR1 as SGDLS and CDR2 as YYNGEE. The V and J ends lost 0 bases and 10 bases respectively, with 11 bases between them. The CDR3 loop reads CASSVGRASSPLHF. The DNA for the CDR3 is TGTGCCAGCAGCGTAGGCAGGGCAAGCTCACCCCTCCACTTT.

The chain joins TRBV20-1 to TRBJ1-1; TRBD1 agrees at 11 bases. V shed 3 bases and J 4 bases; nucleotides not matched to a gene: 7. Germline CDR1 and CDR2: DFQATT and SNEGSKA (reference sequence). The CDR3 has 15 residues. CDR3 sequence reads: CSASPKDRGRTEAFF. In nucleotides, the CDR3 is TGCAGTGCTAGTCCAAAGGACAGGGGGCGCACTGAAGCTTTCTTT.

As regards this clonotype: The junction departs from the called germline gene at one end, perhaps through a read error. This chain uses TRBV5-1 with TRBJ2-5; 10 nucleotides line up with TRBD2. In germline, CDR1 is SGHRS, CDR2 YFSETQ. The CDR3 loop spans 16 amino acids. CDR3 region: CASSSHIAGGRETQYF. CDR3 in DNA: TGCGCCAGCAGCTCACATATAGCGGGGGGCAGGGAGACTCAGTACTTC. The whole variable domain, remainder taken from reference TRBV5-1 and TRBJ2-5, is KAGVTQTPRYLIKTRGQQVTLSCSPISGHRSVSWYQQTPGQGLQFLFEYFSETQRNKGNFPGRFSGRQFSNSRSEMNVSTLELGDSALYLCASSSHIAGGRETQYFGPGTRLLVL.

The chain employs TRBV7-2 and TRBJ2-3, with TRBD1 matching 10 bases. This CDR3 is built from 16 residues. Losses at the gene ends were 3 bases for V and 6 bases for J; bases not matched to a gene: 9. Germline V gene lookup returns CDR1 SGHTA and CDR2 FQGNSA. The CDR3 region has the DNA TGTGCCAGCAGCTTTCTGGGGACAGGGGTCGTGGATACGCAGTATTTT. The encoded protein is CASSFLGTGVVDTQYF.

This clonotype has just a few counts. The gene calls are TRBV19 and TRBJ2-7, with 9 bases matching TRBD1. With V trimmed by 5 bases and J by 2 bases, 7 bases remained unmatched. The CDR3 has 15 residues. The germline V gene encodes CDR1 LNHDA and CDR2 SQIVND (reference sequence). In DNA form, the CDR3 reads TGTGCCAGTAGTTTTGCGGGACAGGGCACCTACGAGCAGTACTTC. Translation gives CASSFAGQGTYEQYF.

This clonotype appeared a few times. This chain links TRBV7-2 with TRBJ2-3, with D unresolved. The CDR3 loop spans 16 amino acids. Germline V gene data show CDR1 as SGHTA and CDR2 as FQGNSA. V was cut by 3 bases and J by 2 bases, with 15 bases left in between. Here the CDR3 reads CASSFQSTSPTDTQYF. CDR3 sequence (DNA): TGTGCCAGCAGCTTCCAGTCTACTTCTCCCACAGATACGCAGTATTTT. Together with reference TRBV7-2 and TRBJ2-3, the CDR3 gives the full variable domain: GAGVSQSPSNKVTEKGKDVELRCDPISGHTALYWYRQSLGQGLEFLIYFQGNSAPDKSGLPSDRFSAERTGGSVSTLTIQRTQQEDSAVYLCASSFQSTSPTDTQYFGPGTRLTVL.

The rearrangement joins TRBV4-1 to TRBJ2-7, with 8 nucleotides matching TRBD2. V lost 4 bases and J lost 3; bases outside the gene matches: 8. Germline V gene sequence: CDR1 MGHRA, CDR2 YSYEKL. The CDR3 sequence is 15 residues long. This chain's CDR3 is CASSREASGLYEQYF. The CDR3 nucleotides are TGCGCCAGCAGCCGGGAGGCTAGCGGGCTCTACGAGCAGTACTTC.